Following are 27 T cell receptor beta chains from one sample sequenced in a study of regulatory T cells in long-lasting Graves disease. iRepertoire HTBI primers and Arm-PCR of CDR3 regions built TCR beta libraries. TCRdb recomputed calls from the multiplex PCR reads with MiXCR, one row per CDR3 protein. The data show some 350,000 distinct CDR3 sequences, around 15% seen once. Time point here: newly diagnosed GD, antithyroid drugs for less than 3 months. RNA extracted from PBMCs served as the sequencing template. This same sample was also taken into another study, of T cells in Graves' hyperthyroidism and ophthalmopathy.

This specimen was peripheral blood mononuclear cells (PBMCs), taken at new diagnosis, from a patient treated with antithyroid drugs. Every receptor here comes from a woman under 30 with Graves disease.

A few counts support this clonotype. The chain uses TRBV28 and TRBJ2-3; 7 bases fit TRBD2. V lost 1 base to trimming and J lost 1 base; unmatched junction nucleotides: 5. The germline V gene has CDR1 MDHEN and CDR2 SYDVKM. The CDR3 runs 16 residues. CDR3 sequence reads: CASSLLRGGGTDTQYF. The CDR3 nucleotides read TGTGCCAGCAGTTTATTGCGGGGAGGGGGCACAGATACGCAGTATTTT. Variable domain in full (rest from reference TRBV28 and TRBJ2-3): DVKVTQSSRYLVKRTGEKVFLECVQDMDHENMFWYRQDPGLGLRLIYFSYDVKMKEKGDIPEGYSVSREKKERFSLILESASTNQTSMYLCASSLLRGGGTDTQYFGPGTRLTVL.

This clonotype was counted ten times or more. V and J are TRBV28 and TRBJ2-7, with 7 bases identical to TRBD2. The V gene end was trimmed by 2 bases and the J gene end by 9 bases; junction bases not matched to a gene: 10. Germline V gene data show CDR1 as MDHEN and CDR2 as SYDVKM. This CDR3 is built from 14 residues. This CDR3 is CASSLVAGDLVQYF. CDR3 DNA: TGTGCCAGCAGTTTAGTAGCGGGTGATTTGGTGCAGTACTTC. Full variable domain (remainder filled in from reference TRBV28 and TRBJ2-7): DVKVTQSSRYLVKRTGEKVFLECVQDMDHENMFWYRQDPGLGLRLIYFSYDVKMKEKGDIPEGYSVSREKKERFSLILESASTNQTSMYLCASSLVAGDLVQYFGPGTRLTVT.

This chain connects TRBV20-1 to TRBJ1-1; no reliable D call. Trimming shortened V by 0 bases and J by 3 bases, and 8 bases separated the two germline ends. The CDR3 is 13 amino acids. Germline-derived CDR1 and CDR2 are DFQATT and SNEGSKA (reference sequence). Here the CDR3 reads CSARDQVYTEAFF. Written as DNA, the CDR3 is TGCAGTGCTAGAGATCAGGTTTACACTGAAGCTTTCTTT.

This clonotype has a count of ten or more. The J gene is TRBJ2-1, the V gene TRBV2; a possible D gene is TRBD1 (7 bases). Germline V gene lookup returns CDR1 SNHLY and CDR2 FYNNEI. The CDR3 loop spans 12 amino acids. V was clipped by 10 bases and J by 5 bases, with 12 bases between them. In DNA, the CDR3 is TGTGCCACCAGGGGGGAGAACAATGAGCAGTTCTTC. The encoded protein is CATRGENNEQFF.

This clonotype was counted many times. This chain connects TRBV18 to TRBJ2-5; no reliable D call. Germline lookup yields CDR1 KGHSH and CDR2 LQKENI. This CDR3 is 12 amino acids long. Trimming stripped 4 bases from V and 1 base from J, with 4 bases between. As DNA, the CDR3 is TGTGCCAGCTCACTCATCCAAGAGACCCAGTACTTC. This translates into CASSLIQETQYF.

This clonotype was picked up many times. The genes are TRBV7-2 and TRBJ2-2; a weak D match, TRBD2 (5 bases). From germline, CDR1 is SGHTA and CDR2 FQGNSA. Trimming cost V 1 base and J 4 bases, with 7 bases left between them. The length of the CDR3 is 14 residues. The CDR3, as DNA: TGTGCCAGCAGCTTAGGCGGGCTCACCGGGGAGCTGTTTTTT. Its translation is CASSLGGLTGELFF.

This sequence joins TRBV28 and TRBJ1-6; 9 bases map to TRBD1. V was pared by 6 bases and J by 6 bases, with 3 bases of the junction left unmatched. The CDR3 extends over 14 amino acids. The germline V gene has CDR1 MDHEN and CDR2 SYDVKM. CDR3 nucleotide sequence: TGTGCCAGCAGGGGGGACAGGGCTAATTCACCCCTCCACTTT. The encoded protein is CASRGDRANSPLHF.

This clonotype is a singleton in its sample. This chain connects TRBV29-1 to TRBJ1-2; D not resolved. The CDR3 loop spans 13 amino acids. V was shortened by 6 bases and J by 3 bases, with 14 bases between the two germline ends. CDR1 and CDR2 from the germline V gene are SQVTM and ANQGSEA. CDR3 bases: TGCAGCGTCCTAGGTCCTACTTACTATGGCTACACCTTC. Translation gives CSVLGPTYYGYTF.

The table lists this clonotype with many counts. Its ends do not fully match the called genes, so a read error is possible. This chain uses TRBV4-1 with TRBJ2-5; 9 nucleotides line up with TRBD2. Germline CDR1 reads MGHRA; CDR2 reads YSYEKL. The CDR3 consists of 16 residues. CDR3 region: CASSQLWGLAKETQYF. The CDR3 nucleotides are TGTGCCAGCAGCCAACTGTGGGGACTAGCAAAAGAGACCCAGTACTTC.

This clonotype has just a few counts. The chain couples TRBV20-1 to TRBJ2-5; perhaps TRBD2 as D (5 bases). Germline CDR1 is DFQATT and CDR2 is SNEGSKA (reference sequence). The ends were cut back, 1 base at V and 2 bases at J, with 14 bases in the middle. The CDR3 runs to 15 residues. The CDR3 is CSARVRALGQETQYF. The CDR3 DNA is TGCAGTGCTAGAGTGAGGGCCTTGGGGCAAGAGACCCAGTACTTC.

This clonotype was recorded at least ten times. The rearrangement links TRBV19 to TRBJ1-1, with D hard to call. Looked up from germline, CDR1 is LNHDA and CDR2 is SQIVND (reference sequence). The CDR3 runs 15 residues. V was cut by 2 bases and J by 2 bases, with 12 bases left in between. CDR3 sequence reads: CASSISAALNTEAFF. The CDR3 nucleotides are TGTGCCAGTAGTATATCGGCAGCCTTAAACACTGAAGCTTTCTTT.

There are many counts of this clonotype. This chain connects TRBV5-1 to TRBJ1-6, with 7 bases lining up with TRBD1. Germline CDR1 SGHRS, CDR2 YFSETQ. The junction had 1 base not matched to a gene; V was cut back by 0 bases and J by 10 bases. This CDR3 is built from 13 residues. The CDR3 protein is CASSLDRGSPLHF. CDR3 bases: TGCGCCAGCAGCTTGGACAGGGGCTCACCCCTCCACTTT.

This clonotype was counted at least ten times. The gene calls are TRBV2 and TRBJ2-5; a possible D gene is TRBD2 (6 bases). Per the germline V gene, CDR1 is SNHLY and CDR2 is FYNNEI. The CDR3 loop spans 13 amino acids. Trimming took 6 bases from V and 1 from J, leaving 9 bases between them. The CDR3 here is CASSRDFQETQYF. In DNA, the CDR3 is TGTGCCAGCAGCCGGGACTTCCAAGAGACCCAGTACTTC.

This clonotype was recorded a few times. This chain uses TRBV19 with TRBJ1-1, with D maybe TRBD1 (5 bases). CDR1 is LNHDA and CDR2 is SQIVND in the germline V gene (reference sequence). V shed 3 bases and J shed 3 bases, with 14 bases lying between them. CDR3 length equals 15 residues. The CDR3 region has the DNA TGTGCCAGTAGTATTTTTAGGGGAAAGGACACTGAAGCTTTCTTT. Translated, it gives CASSIFRGKDTEAFF.

This clonotype was counted only a few times. The chain has TRBV28 and TRBJ2-7; TRBD1 might be the D (5 bases). The CDR3 is 13 residues long. Germline V gene data show CDR1 as MDHEN and CDR2 as SYDVKM. Deletions cut 7 bases from V and 4 bases from J, with 14 bases between. As DNA, the CDR3 is TGTGCCAGCACGGTGAACAGGATTTACGAGCAGTACTTC. Amino acids: CASTVNRIYEQYF.

The sample holds many counts of this clonotype. The chain uses TRBV6-1 and TRBJ1-5, with a tentative D call TRBD1 (5 bases). The CDR3 is 16 amino acids. Per germline, CDR1 MNHNS and CDR2 SASEGT. Trimming took 6 bases from V and 0 from J, leaving 15 bases between them. The CDR3 protein is CASRFYRGDSNQPQHF. The CDR3 DNA reads as TGTGCCAGCAGGTTTTACCGAGGGGATAGCAATCAGCCCCAGCATTTT.

This clonotype was observed at least ten times. V usage is TRBV2 and J usage is TRBJ2-1; no clear D. The V end was cut by 7 bases, the J end by 9 bases, with 10 bases between. The CDR3 totals 11 residues. The germline gives CDR1 SNHLY, CDR2 FYNNEI. The CDR3 spells CASILVREQFF. As DNA, the CDR3 is TGTGCCAGCATTCTCGTCCGTGAGCAGTTCTTC.

V is TRBV7-2 and J is TRBJ2-4; no clear D gene. Germline CDR1 is SGHTA and CDR2 is FQGNSA. Trimming removed 2 bases at V and 11 bases at J, with 16 bases between. There are 14 residues in the CDR3. Here the CDR3 DNA reads TGTGCCAGCAGCTTATCCACCAATATTAGGTTTCAGTACTTC. It is translated as CASSLSTNIRFQYF.

This clonotype has ten or more counts. The chain combines TRBV3-1 with TRBJ2-1; tentatively, D is TRBD1 (6 bases). The CDR3 is made up of 13 amino acids. The V end was cut by 4 bases, the J end by 2 bases, with 6 bases between. Germline CDR1 is LGHDT and CDR2 is YNNKEL (reference sequence). The CDR3 nucleotides read TGTGCCAGCAGCCCAGGGGCCTACAATGAGCAGTTCTTC. Translation: CASSPGAYNEQFF.

V gene TRBV7-8 combines with J gene TRBJ2-7; either TRBD1 or TRBD2 may supply D (7 bases each). V lost 3 bases, J lost 6 bases, and 12 bases lay in between. The CDR3 spans 13 residues. Germline lookup yields CDR1 SGHVS and CDR2 FQNEAQ. CDR3 sequence reads: CASSFIRGGEQYF. In DNA form, the CDR3 reads TGTGCCAGCAGCTTTATCAGGGGGGGCGAGCAGTACTTC.

This clonotype turned up a few times. V usage is TRBV5-1 and J usage is TRBJ1-4, with 7 bases matching TRBD1. The ends lost 4 bases at V and 6 bases at J; junction bases unmatched: 9. The CDR3 contains 15 residues. CDR1 is SGHRS, CDR2 YFSETQ, per germline. The CDR3 DNA follows: TGCGCCAGCAGCCTAGGACAGGCCGGATATGAAAAACTGTTTTTT. The encoded protein is CASSLGQAGYEKLFF.

The chain joins TRBV24-1 to TRBJ2-1, with D possibly called TRBD1 or TRBD2 (5 bases each). CDR3 length equals 15 residues. Germline V gene lookup returns CDR1 KGHDR and CDR2 SFDVKD. Deletions cut 6 bases from V and 7 bases from J, with 18 bases between. The CDR3, as DNA: TGTGCCACCAGTCGAGGGGATGGGCCGACTAATGAGCAGTTCTTC. Amino acids: CATSRGDGPTNEQFF.

The chain couples TRBV5-4 to TRBJ2-1; 8 bases line up with TRBD2. The V and J ends lost 4 bases and 6 bases, in that order; junction bases with no gene match: 6. There are 14 residues in the CDR3. Germline V CDR1 and CDR2: SGHNT, YYREEE (reference sequence). CDR3 coding DNA: TGTGCCAGCAGCGCCGGGACTAGTCCCAATGAGCAGTTCTTC. Its protein product is CASSAGTSPNEQFF. Together with reference TRBV5-4 and TRBJ2-1, the CDR3 gives the full variable domain: ETGVTQSPTHLIKTRGQQVTLRCSSQSGHNTVSWYQQALGQGPQFIFQYYREEENGRGNFPPRFSGLQFPNYSSELNVNALELDDSALYLCASSAGTSPNEQFFGPGTRLTVL.

At least ten counts were recorded for this clonotype. This chain joins TRBV11-2 and TRBJ2-2; no clear D. V was shortened by 3 bases and J by 3 bases, with 14 bases between the two germline ends. Germline V gives CDR1 SGHAT, CDR2 FQNNGV. The CDR3 is 16 residues long. Written as DNA, the CDR3 is TGTGCCAGCAGCTTCTTCAAATTAAAGGACACCGGGGAGCTGTTTTTT. Its protein product is CASSFFKLKDTGELFF.

This clonotype was observed at least ten times. V is TRBV7-3 and J is TRBJ1-6; D is ambiguous. The CDR3 length is 13 residues. Trimming removed 7 bases at V and 7 bases at J, with 11 bases between. Germline-derived CDR1 and CDR2 are SGHTA and FQGTGA. The DNA for the CDR3 is TGTGCCAGCACGATGAAGGGAAATTCACCCCTCCACTTT. As protein: CASTMKGNSPLHF.

The V gene is TRBV7-9, the J gene TRBJ2-7; D tentatively fits TRBD1 or TRBD2 (5 bases each). The CDR3 is 19 residues long. Germline loops: CDR1 SEHNR, CDR2 FQNEAQ (reference sequence). The ends were cut back, 1 base at V and 1 base at J, with 23 bases in the middle. As DNA, the CDR3 is TGTGCCAGCAGCTTAGTTTCCGGAACGAGGGGCAGCGCTTCCTACGAGCAGTACTTC. Amino acid sequence: CASSLVSGTRGSASYEQYF.

This clonotype was counted a few times. The CDR3 DNA reads TGTGCCAGCACCACCGGCCCCACTGAAGCTTTCTTT. Its protein is CASTTGPTEAFF. The chain combines TRBV12-3 or TRBV12-4 with TRBJ1-1; D is ambiguous. V shed 7 bases and J shed 4 bases, with 10 bases lying between them. This CDR3 region has 12 residues.